These T cell receptor beta chains were read from a single sample in a study of T cell responses to AZD1222 COVID-19 vaccine. Assay used: immunoSEQ multiplex PCR; TCRdb lists only in-frame clones, some missing. The sample shows 120,000 to 150,000 clones, more than 75% of them seen only once. The sequencing here drew on peripheral blood, taken on day 0 of MenACWY control vaccination. The receptors were sampled from an adult in good health. CDR3s include the opening cysteine and the closing phenylalanine or tryptophan. Each record gives: D gene, clone size, J gene, CDR3 length, V gene, CDR3 protein, CDR3 DNA. A D gene is named only where the DNA matches it firmly. Some rows mark clone size as missing; the rest say once, few, many or name a class of expanded clone.

>-|-|TRBJ2-5|13|TRBV14
CASSQSAWGTQYF
TGTGCCAGCAGCCAATCGGCTTGGGGAACCCAGTACTTC
>-|-|TRBJ1-5|14|TRBV3-1/TRBV3-2
CASSQVRGHQPQHF
TGTGCCAGCAGCCAAGTTCGGGGGCACCAGCCCCAGCATTTT
>TRBD2|once|TRBJ2-3|19|TRBV27
CASSLRQWTSGEITDTQYF
TGTGCCAGCAGTTTAAGGCAGTGGACTAGCGGGGAAATCACAGATACGCAGTATTTT
>-|-|TRBJ1-4|14|TRBV19
CASSIAATNEKLFF
TGTGCCAGTAGTATAGCAGCAACTAATGAAAAACTGTTTTTT
>-|-|TRBJ1-6|13|TRBV6-5
CASSWGYNSPLHF
TGTGCCAGCAGTTGGGGCTATAATTCACCCCTCCACTTT
>TRBD1|-|TRBJ1-2|18|TRBV9
CASSPRTGAGGVNYGYTF
TGTGCCAGCAGCCCACGGACAGGGGCAGGTGGGGTAAACTATGGCTACACCTTC
>-|-|TRBJ2-7|13|TRBV2
CATSGAGYYEQYF
TGTGCCACCTCGGGAGCAGGGTACTACGAGCAGTACTTC
>-|-|TRBJ1-5|15|TRBV7-9
CASSPGGSSNQPQHF
TGTGCCAGCAGCCCAGGTGGGTCTAGCAATCAGCCCCAGCATTTT
>-|-|TRBJ2-1|13|TRBV3-1/TRBV3-2
CASRRTDYNEQFF
TGTGCCAGCAGACGGACAGACTACAATGAGCAGTTCTTC
>-|-|TRBJ2-2|11|TRBV28
CASLRGGELFF
TGTGCCAGCCTCAGGGGCGGGGAGCTGTTTTTT
>-|-|TRBJ2-5|13|TRBV2
CASSGGPQETQYF
TGTGCCAGCAGTGGGGGACCTCAAGAGACCCAGTACTTC
>-|-|TRBJ1-3|14|TRBV19
CASSIGVSGNTIYF
TGTGCCAGTAGTATCGGAGTCTCTGGAAACACCATATATTTT
>TRBD1|once|TRBJ1-3|17|TRBV28
CASRRTDRARSGNTIYF
TGTGCCAGCAGGCGAACCGACAGGGCCCGCTCTGGAAACACCATATATTTT
>-|-|TRBJ2-7|14|TRBV25-1
CASSEYAPSYEQYF
TGTGCCAGCAGTGAATATGCCCCCTCCTACGAGCAGTACTTC
>-|-|TRBJ1-5|13|TRBV2
CASSAESNQPQHF
TGTGCCAGCAGTGCAGAGAGCAATCAGCCCCAGCATTTT
>-|-|TRBJ1-1|13|TRBV12-5
CASGLSGNTEAFF
TGTGCTAGTGGTTTGTCAGGGAATACTGAAGCTTTCTTT
>TRBD1|-|TRBJ1-1|15|TRBV6-5
CASSSTGTVNTEAFF
TGTGCCAGCAGTTCAACCGGGACAGTGAACACTGAAGCTTTCTTT
>TRBD1|-|TRBJ2-7|11|TRBV19
CAQGVSYEQYF
TGTGCCCAGGGGGTATCCTACGAGCAGTACTTC
>TRBD1|once|TRBJ2-3|16|TRBV14
CASSTRDRGHTDTQYF
TGTGCCAGCAGCACCCGGGACAGGGGGCATACAGATACGCAGTATTTT
>-|-|TRBJ2-7|16|TRBV7-9
CASSLAYSEGGYEQYF
TGTGCCAGCAGCTTAGCGTATAGTGAGGGTGGGTACGAGCAGTACTTC
>-|-|TRBJ2-1|12|TRBV5-1
CASRVSYNEQFF
TGCGCCAGCAGAGTCTCCTACAATGAGCAGTTCTTC
>TRBD1|once|TRBJ2-3|17|TRBV15
CATSRDPTGRSTDTQYF
TGTGCCACCAGCAGAGACCCGACAGGGAGAAGCACAGATACGCAGTATTTT
>TRBD1|-|TRBJ2-7|16|TRBV12-5
CASAPGRTGLDYEQYF
TGTGCTAGTGCCCCAGGCCGGACAGGCCTGGACTACGAGCAGTACTTC
>-|-|TRBJ2-2|12|TRBV19
CASSIGLGELFF
TGTGCCAGTAGTATCGGGCTAGGGGAGCTGTTTTTT
>-|-|TRBJ2-6|17|TRBV4-2
CASSQGGGGSGANVLTF
TGTGCCAGCAGCCAAGGTGGCGGAGGCTCTGGGGCCAACGTCCTGACTTTC
>-|few|TRBJ1-1|16|TRBV5-1
CASSLEVGNENTEAFF
TGCGCCAGCAGCTTGGAGGTAGGGAATGAGAACACTGAAGCTTTCTTT
>-|-|TRBJ1-1|13|TRBV11-2
CASSLSGNTEAFF
TGTGCCAGCAGCTTGTCGGGGAACACTGAAGCTTTCTTT
>-|-|TRBJ1-6|16|TRBV11-2
CASMRARGSNNSPLHF
TGTGCCAGCATGAGGGCCAGGGGATCGAATAATTCACCCCTCCACTTT
>TRBD1|-|TRBJ1-2|13|TRBV24-1
CATSDSNRGGYTF
TGTGCCACCAGTGATAGTAACAGGGGCGGCTACACCTTC
>-|once|TRBJ1-2|14|TRBV7-3
CASSFGPSLEGYTF
TGTGCCAGCAGCTTCGGACCGAGCCTTGAGGGCTACACCTTC
>-|-|TRBJ2-5|14|TRBV18
CASSPPGFAETQYF
TGTGCCAGCTCACCCCCAGGGTTTGCAGAGACCCAGTACTTC
>-|-|TRBJ2-1|13|TRBV2
CASSETVRAQQFF
TGTGCCAGCAGTGAAACTGTCAGGGCTCAACAGTTCTTC
>-|once|TRBJ1-3|18|TRBV9
CASSVGFGQGGTGNTIYF
TGTGCCAGCAGCGTAGGTTTCGGGCAAGGGGGAACTGGAAACACCATATATTTT
>-|-|TRBJ2-7|15|TRBV6-2/TRBV6-3
CASSSTAPRLYEQYF
TGTGCCAGCAGTTCCACGGCCCCGAGACTCTACGAGCAGTACTTC
>-|-|TRBJ2-3|14|TRBV5-4
CASSFRGVPDTQYF
TGTGCCAGCAGCTTCAGGGGGGTACCAGATACGCAGTATTTT
>TRBD1|-|TRBJ1-5|16|TRBV6-4
CASRTRDRGSNQPQHF
TGTGCCAGCAGAACCCGGGACAGGGGAAGCAATCAGCCCCAGCATTTT
>-|-|TRBJ2-1|13|TRBV11-2
CASSSTGYNEQFF
TGTGCCAGCAGTTCCACGGGGTACAATGAGCAGTTCTTC
>TRBD2|-|TRBJ2-1|16|TRBV11-2
CASSTPTSGANNEQFF
TGTGCCAGCAGCACACCAACTAGCGGGGCTAACAATGAGCAGTTCTTC
>TRBD2|once|TRBJ2-5|16|TRBV4-2
CASSPGQRGGSETQYF
TGTGCCAGCAGCCCGGGGCAGCGGGGGGGCTCAGAGACCCAGTACTTC
>-|-|TRBJ2-2|16|TRBV5-1
CASRTSEAPNTGELFF
TGCGCCAGCAGGACCAGCGAGGCCCCGAACACCGGGGAGCTGTTTTTT
>-|-|TRBJ1-3|14|TRBV3-1/TRBV3-2
CASSQGAEYSTIYF
TGTGCCAGCAGCCAGGGGGCCGAGTATAGCACCATATATTTT
>-|-|TRBJ1-2|12|TRBV12-3/TRBV12-4
CASSFTGVGYTF
TGTGCCAGCAGTTTCACCGGGGTCGGCTACACCTTC
>TRBD1|-|TRBJ1-2|16|TRBV24-1
CATSEGPDRGNYGYTF
TGTGCCACCAGTGAAGGCCCGGACAGGGGGAACTATGGCTACACCTTC
>-|once|TRBJ1-4|15|TRBV5-1
CASSLNPGRGEKLFF
TGCGCCAGCAGCTTAAACCCCGGGAGGGGTGAAAAACTGTTTTTT
>-|-|TRBJ1-6|14|TRBV19
CASSSEGSRSPLHF
TGTGCCAGTAGTTCGGAGGGGAGTCGGTCACCCCTCCACTTT
>TRBD1|-|TRBJ1-2|13|TRBV2
CASSEGQGNSYTF
TGTGCCAGCAGTGAAGGACAGGGTAACAGCTACACCTTC
>TRBD1|-|TRBJ2-1|19|TRBV6-2/TRBV6-3
CASSSFPRTGLNSYNEQFF
TGTGCCAGCAGTTCGTTTCCACGGACAGGATTAAACTCCTACAATGAGCAGTTCTTC
>-|-|TRBJ2-5|12|TRBV6-6
CASSYPRETQYF
TGTGCCAGCAGTTACCCGAGAGAGACCCAGTACTTC
>-|-|TRBJ1-5|12|TRBV20-1
CSASLHNQPQHF
TGCAGTGCTAGTTTGCATAATCAGCCCCAGCATTTT
>-|-|TRBJ2-1|17|TRBV3-1/TRBV3-2
CASSQANLRINRNEQFF
TGTGCCAGCAGCCAAGCTAATCTTCGTATTAACCGGAATGAGCAGTTCTTC
>-|once|TRBJ2-7|12|TRBV5-4
CASSLDNYEQYF
TGTGCCAGCAGCTTGGACAACTACGAGCAGTACTTC
>TRBD1|-|TRBJ2-5|14|TRBV28
CAISGQGARETQYF
TGTGCCATTTCCGGACAGGGGGCGCGGGAGACCCAGTACTTC
>-|-|TRBJ2-7|16|TRBV5-1
CASSLGFGVVGYEQYF
TGCGCCAGCAGCTTGGGGTTTGGGGTTGTCGGCTACGAGCAGTACTTC
>TRBD1|-|TRBJ2-7|14|TRBV13
CASSLRTGAYEQYF
TGTGCCAGCAGCTTGAGGACAGGGGCCTACGAGCAGTACTTC
>-|once|TRBJ2-2|16|TRBV13
CASSLEGRVSAGELFF
TGTGCCAGCAGCTTAGAGGGCAGGGTAAGCGCCGGGGAGCTGTTTTTT
>-|-|TRBJ2-4|15|TRBV4-1
CASSQLNLAKNIQYF
TGCGCCAGCAGCCAGTTGAACCTAGCCAAAAACATTCAGTACTTC
>-|-|TRBJ2-1|11|TRBV3-1/TRBV3-2
CASSLGGGQFF
TGTGCCAGCAGCCTAGGAGGAGGGCAGTTCTTC
>-|-|TRBJ2-2|15|TRBV7-9
CASSPAGPTFGELFF
TGTGCCAGCAGCCCGGCAGGTCCTACATTCGGGGAGCTGTTTTTT